One sample yielded the 29 T cell receptor beta chains listed below, sequenced in a study of cytomegalovirus exposure and HLA in healthy donors. PCR involved 60 Vbeta and 13 Jbeta primers. Profiling relied on immunoSEQ multiplex PCR, and the TCRdb table lists in-frame clones only, not all of them. The table lists tens of thousands of clones, 80% of them singletons. Source material: PBMCs. All receptors derive from a male donor in good health and CMV-seronegative.

V gene TRBV5-1 combines with J gene TRBJ2-7, with 8 bases aligning to TRBD1. Germline trimming cut 4 bases from V and 5 bases from J; bases unmatched to any gene: 5. The CDR3 contains 13 residues. Germline V CDR1 and CDR2: SGHRS, YFSETQ. The CDR3 loop is CASSKDRVHEQYF. CDR3 coding DNA: TGCGCCAGCAGCAAGGACAGGGTCCACGAGCAGTACTTC. Complete variable domain (other parts from reference TRBV5-1 and TRBJ2-7): KAGVTQTPRYLIKTRGQQVTLSCSPISGHRSVSWYQQTPGQGLQFLFEYFSETQRNKGNFPGRFSGRQFSNSRSEMNVSTLELGDSALYLCASSKDRVHEQYFGPGTRLTVT.

This chain joins TRBV5-1 and TRBJ2-7; perhaps TRBD1 as D (5 bases). V dropped 0 bases and J dropped 7 bases, with 14 bases sitting between them. This CDR3 contains 14 residues. The germline CDR1 and CDR2 sequences are SGHRS and YFSETQ. The CDR3 coding sequence is TGCGCCAGCAGCTTGGGGCAGGGTACGGGTGAGCAGTACTTC. It translates to CASSLGQGTGEQYF.

V gene TRBV7-3 combines with J gene TRBJ2-3; 9 bases match TRBD2. This CDR3 is built from 15 residues. Germline V gives CDR1 SGHTA, CDR2 FQGTGA. V was clipped by 5 bases and J by 5 bases; unmatched bases: 8. Here the CDR3 DNA reads TGTGCCAGCAGCGTTAGCGGGAGTTGGGGAGATACGCAGTATTTT. Translating gives CASSVSGSWGDTQYF.

The rearrangement links TRBV6-6 to TRBJ1-3; 10 nucleotides agree with TRBD1. The CDR3 extends over 13 amino acids. Per germline, CDR1 MNHNY and CDR2 SVGAGI (reference sequence). V was clipped by 6 bases and J by 6 bases; unmatched bases: 2. The CDR3 here is CASRDRGENTIYF. The DNA for the CDR3 is TGTGCCAGCAGGGACAGGGGGGAAAACACCATATATTTT.

The rearrangement uses TRBV7-9 and TRBJ2-3, with D perhaps TRBD1 (6 bases). Germline values: CDR1 SEHNR, CDR2 FQNEAQ (reference sequence). V was pared by 3 bases and J by 4 bases, with 11 bases between. The CDR3 covers 14 residues. CDR3 protein: CASSFRGLADTQYF. CDR3 bases: TGTGCCAGCAGCTTCAGGGGCTTAGCAGATACGCAGTATTTT. Complete variable domain (other parts from reference TRBV7-9 and TRBJ2-3): DTGVSQNPRHKITKRGQNVTFRCDPISEHNRLYWYRQTLGQGPEFLTYFQNEAQLEKSRLLSDRFSAERPKGSFSTLEIQRTEQGDSAMYLCASSFRGLADTQYFGPGTRLTVL.

This chain uses TRBV7-9 with TRBJ1-1, with no clear D. Trimming pared 1 base from V and 1 base from J, leaving 7 bases between. From germline, CDR1 is SEHNR and CDR2 FQNEAQ (reference sequence). CDR3 length: 14 residues. In DNA form, the CDR3 reads TGTGCCAGCAGCTTAGGTCGGGGGAACACTGAAGCTTTCTTT. Translating gives CASSLGRGNTEAFF.

Written as DNA, the CDR3 is TGCAGCGTTCCGGGACAGGGATACAATGAGCAGTTCTTC. It specifies CSVPGQGYNEQFF. The chain joins TRBV29-1 to TRBJ2-1, with 9 bases matching TRBD1. V shed 5 bases, J shed 4 bases, and the junction held 3 bases outside the gene matches. The CDR3 runs to 13 residues. Germline CDR1 reads SQVTM; CDR2 reads ANQGSEA.

Concerning this clone itself: At one boundary the junction diverges from the germline segment, which might be a read error. This chain connects TRBV27 to TRBJ2-1; 16 nucleotides match TRBD2. Germline V gene lookup returns CDR1 MNHEY and CDR2 SMNVEV (reference sequence). This CDR3 comprises 15 residues. The CDR3 reads CASSLTGLAGGFSIF. The CDR3 DNA reads as TGTGCCAGCAGCCTAACGGGACTAGCGGGGGGGTTCTCGATCTTC.

The chain is built from TRBV19 and TRBJ1-2; 10 bases are a match to TRBD1. The CDR3 consists of 13 residues. The V gene's germline CDR1 is LNHDA and CDR2 SQIVND (reference sequence). V lost 8 bases, J lost 5 bases, and 5 bases stayed unmatched. The CDR3 bases are TGTGCCAGTCGGACAGGGGGGCATTATGGCTACACCTTC. It encodes CASRTGGHYGYTF. Based on the CDR3 plus reference TRBV19 and TRBJ1-2, the full variable domain is DGGITQSPKYLFRKEGQNVTLSCEQNLNHDAMYWYRQDPGQGLRLIYYSQIVNDFQKGDIAEGYSVSREKKESFPLTVTSAQKNPTAFYLCASRTGGHYGYTFGSGTRLTVV.

The J gene is TRBJ1-5, the V gene TRBV13; D is ambiguous. From germline, CDR1 is PRHDT and CDR2 FYEKMQ (reference sequence). Trimming took off 2 bases at V and 5 bases at J, with 7 bases between the two ends. The CDR3 has 13 amino acids. This CDR3 is CASSLSSDQPQHF. DNA of the CDR3: TGTGCCAGCAGCTTAAGCAGCGATCAGCCCCAGCATTTT.

The chain joins TRBV7-9 to TRBJ1-5; TRBD1 is a possible D gene (6 bases). The CDR3 is 18 amino acids. Trimming left V 6 bases short and J 0 bases short, with 21 bases between. Germline-derived CDR1 and CDR2 are SEHNR and FQNEAQ (reference sequence). Here the CDR3 DNA reads TGTGCCAGCAGACCTAGGACAGAAATAAACTATAGCAATCAGCCCCAGCATTTT. It translates to CASRPRTEINYSNQPQHF. The complete variable domain, with remaining parts taken from reference TRBV7-9 and TRBJ1-5, reads DTGVSQNPRHKITKRGQNVTFRCDPISEHNRLYWYRQTLGQGPEFLTYFQNEAQLEKSRLLSDRFSAERPKGSFSTLEIQRTEQGDSAMYLCASRPRTEINYSNQPQHFGDGTRLSIL.

The chain recombines TRBV5-1 with TRBJ1-1; tentative D call: TRBD1 (6 bases). The CDR3 is made up of 17 amino acids. Germline V lookup: CDR1 SGHRS, CDR2 YFSETQ. Trimming shortened V by 5 bases and J by 1 base, and 21 bases separated the two germline ends. CDR3 in amino acids: CASSFGQTGTTNTEAFF. CDR3 coding DNA: TGCGCCAGCAGTTTCGGACAGACAGGAACAACGAACACTGAAGCTTTCTTT.

This clone occurred once. The chain joins TRBV4-2 to TRBJ2-7; 10 nucleotides agree with TRBD2. V lost 0 bases, J lost 6 bases, and 8 bases stayed unmatched. The germline V gene encodes CDR1 LGHNA and CDR2 YNFKEQ. This CDR3 has 16 amino acids. The CDR3 DNA reads TGTGCCAGCAGCCAAGAGAGCCTGGAGCGGGAGGGCGAGCAGTACTTC. Amino acids: CASSQESLEREGEQYF.

A note on this clone: Within the sample, other DNA sequences also encode this same CDR3. The gene calls are TRBV14 and TRBJ2-1, with a possible D match to TRBD2 (5 bases). The CDR3 is 16 residues long. V lost 1 base and J 7 bases, leaving 17 bases between the germline ends. Germline assignment: CDR1 SGHDN and CDR2 FVKESK. CDR3 residues: CASSQVSGSSRNEQFF. The CDR3 DNA follows: TGTGCCAGCAGCCAAGTTTCGGGGAGCTCTAGGAATGAGCAGTTCTTC.

The table lists this clone with a count of one. The rearrangement links TRBV2 to TRBJ2-1, with 14 nucleotides matching TRBD2. CDR3 length: 15 residues. Germline V lookup: CDR1 SNHLY, CDR2 FYNNEI. Unmatched junction bases numbered 8, after V lost 7 bases and J lost 9 bases. CDR3 region: CASTRTSGRSGEQFF. In DNA, the CDR3 is TGTGCCAGCACTCGGACTAGCGGGAGGTCAGGTGAGCAGTTCTTC.

This chain connects TRBV2 to TRBJ1-6, with 7 bases lining up with TRBD1. The CDR3 runs 14 residues. V shed 6 bases and J 5 bases; nucleotides not matched to a gene: 4. Per the germline V gene, CDR1 is SNHLY and CDR2 is FYNNEI. The CDR3 region has the DNA TGTGCCAGCAGGGGACAGTCAAATAATTCACCCCTCCACTTT. It specifies CASRGQSNNSPLHF. The variable domain in full, completed from reference TRBV2 and TRBJ1-6, reads EPEVTQTPSHQVTQMGQEVILRCVPISNHLYFYWYRQILGQKVEFLVSFYNNEISEKSEIFDDQFSVERPDGSNFTLKIRSTKLEDSAMYFCASRGQSNNSPLHFGNGTRLTVT.

The chain uses TRBV27 and TRBJ2-7; D is unclear. This CDR3 region has 13 residues. Germline lookup yields CDR1 MNHEY and CDR2 SMNVEV (reference sequence). The V gene lost 3 bases and the J gene lost 2 bases, with 8 bases spanning the gap. The CDR3 bases are TGTGCCAGCAGTTTTAACGGAGCCTACGAGCAGTACTTC. It yields the protein CASSFNGAYEQYF.

The gene calls are TRBV4-2 and TRBJ2-1; TRBD2 matches at 9 bases. CDR3 length: 14 residues. J gave up 6 bases and V 3 bases, and 3 bases lay outside the gene matches. Germline-derived CDR1 and CDR2 are LGHNA and YNFKEQ. CDR3 amino acids: CASSHGTSFNEQFF. CDR3 nucleotides: TGTGCCAGCAGCCACGGGACTAGCTTCAATGAGCAGTTCTTC.

This chain uses TRBV28 with TRBJ2-7, with 9 positions matching TRBD1. The CDR3 contains 13 residues. Germline V CDR1 and CDR2: MDHEN, SYDVKM. The ends lost 6 bases at V and 6 bases at J; junction bases unmatched: 6. The CDR3 nucleotides read TGTGCCAGCAGCCTGGGACAGGGAACCGAGCAGTACTTC. It translates to CASSLGQGTEQYF.

This clone occurred once. The CDR3 nucleotides are TGTGCCTGGAGAGCCGGGACAGGGCTTCAGCCCCAGCATTTT. As protein: CAWRAGTGLQPQHF. J is TRBJ1-5 and V is TRBV30; 9 bases map to TRBD1. CDR3 length: 14 amino acids. V was clipped by 3 bases and J by 6 bases; unmatched bases: 6. Germline V gene data show CDR1 as GTSNPN and CDR2 as SVGIG (reference sequence).

CDR3 sequence: CASSKMGAPDGYTF. The CDR3 DNA reads TGTGCCAGCAGTAAAATGGGGGCCCCAGATGGCTACACCTTC. The genes are TRBV7-9 and TRBJ1-2; D might be TRBD1 (6 bases). Deletions cut 6 bases from V and 6 bases from J, with 17 bases between. CDR1 and CDR2 (germline): SEHNR, FQNEAQ (reference sequence). The CDR3 contains 14 residues.

The rearrangement links TRBV6-1 to TRBJ2-7; 10 positions match TRBD2. This CDR3 region has 15 residues. Germline V gene sequence: CDR1 MNHNS, CDR2 SASEGT. Trimming cost V 2 bases and J 2 bases; bases outside gene matches: 3. The DNA of the CDR3 is TGTGCCAGCAGTGAACCTAGCGGGAGAGCCTACGAGCAGTACTTC. It is translated as CASSEPSGRAYEQYF.

The chain links TRBV27 to TRBJ1-5, with TRBD1 matching 8 bases. Germline V gives CDR1 MNHEY, CDR2 SMNVEV (reference sequence). V lost 5 bases, J lost 7 bases, and 4 bases stayed unmatched. This CDR3 region has 13 residues. In DNA form, the CDR3 reads TGTGCCAGCAGTCGGACAGGGTACCAGCCCCAGCATTTT. Its protein is CASSRTGYQPQHF.

In this sample, this clone turned up once. The chain recombines TRBV19 with TRBJ1-2, with 7 bases fitting TRBD1. Unmatched junction bases numbered 21, after V lost 4 bases and J lost 7 bases. The CDR3 extends over 18 amino acids. Per the germline V gene, CDR1 is LNHDA and CDR2 is SQIVND (reference sequence). CDR3 bases: TGTGCCAGTAGTACCCGGCGGGGCAGGGGGAGTGAGGGAAGTGGCTACACCTTC. It encodes CASSTRRGRGSEGSGYTF.

The chain recombines TRBV30 with TRBJ2-2, with D hard to call. The CDR3 totals 13 residues. CDR1 and CDR2 (germline): GTSNPN, SVGIG (reference sequence). Trimming cost V 0 bases and J 6 bases, with 8 bases left between them. The CDR3 region is CAWSVRVAGELFF. The CDR3 DNA reads TGTGCCTGGAGTGTACGGGTGGCCGGGGAGCTGTTTTTT. The whole variable domain, filled in from reference TRBV30 and TRBJ2-2, reads SQTIHQWPATLVQPVGSPLSLECTVEGTSNPNLYWYRQAAGRGLQLLFYSVGIGQISSEVPQNLSASRPQDRQFILSSKKLLLSDSGFYLCAWSVRVAGELFFGEGSRLTVL.

V and J are TRBV4-1 and TRBJ2-7; maybe TRBD2 (7 bases). V was pared by 0 bases and J by 7 bases, with 13 bases between. This CDR3 is built from 14 residues. From germline, CDR1 is MGHRA and CDR2 YSYEKL. CDR3 sequence reads: CASSQDRGGLEQYF. The CDR3 DNA reads as TGCGCCAGCAGCCAAGATAGGGGGGGTTTGGAGCAGTACTTC.

This clone was counted a few times. This chain links TRBV2 with TRBJ1-1, with TRBD1 as a possible D gene (5 bases). Trimming shortened V by 6 bases and J by 10 bases, and 15 bases separated the two germline ends. The CDR3 spans 12 residues. Germline assignment: CDR1 SNHLY and CDR2 FYNNEI. The CDR3 loop reads CASSTTGSGAFF. The CDR3 DNA reads TGTGCCAGCAGCACTACAGGTTCAGGAGCTTTCTTT.

This clone was seen a handful of times. The J gene is TRBJ1-5, the V gene TRBV4-2; unclear D gene. CDR3 size: 12 residues. In germline, CDR1 is LGHNA, CDR2 YNFKEQ. V lost 1 base and J 6 bases, leaving 4 bases between the germline ends. In DNA, the CDR3 is TGTGCCAGCAGCCAAGCTAGTCAGCCCCAGCATTTT. It codes for CASSQASQPQHF.

This chain connects TRBV12-5 to TRBJ1-1; 7 nucleotides line up with TRBD1. Germline values: CDR1 LGHNT, CDR2 FRNRAP. CDR3 length equals 14 residues. V shed 3 bases, J shed 2 bases, and the junction held 3 bases outside the gene matches. CDR3 bases: TGTGCTAGTGGTTTCGGGGACAGAAACACTGAAGCTTTCTTT. This encodes CASGFGDRNTEAFF.